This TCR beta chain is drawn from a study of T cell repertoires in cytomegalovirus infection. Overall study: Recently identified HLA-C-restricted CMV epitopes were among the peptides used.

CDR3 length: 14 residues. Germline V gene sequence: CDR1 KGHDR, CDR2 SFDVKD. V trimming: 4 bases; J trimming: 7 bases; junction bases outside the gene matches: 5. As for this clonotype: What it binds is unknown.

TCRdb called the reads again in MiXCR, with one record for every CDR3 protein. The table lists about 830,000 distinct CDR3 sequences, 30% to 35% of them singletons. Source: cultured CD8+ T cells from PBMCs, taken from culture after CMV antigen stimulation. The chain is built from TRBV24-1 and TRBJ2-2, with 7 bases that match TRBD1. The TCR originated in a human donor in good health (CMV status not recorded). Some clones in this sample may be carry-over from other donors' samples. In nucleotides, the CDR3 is TGTGCCACCAGTGACCGACAGGGCATCGGGGAGCTGTTTTTT. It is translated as CATSDRQGIGELFF.